This TCR beta chain stems from a study of blood T cell repertoires in COVID-19 (dated by TCRdb to about 2020). About the study as a whole: For ImmuneRACE Cohort 3, a participant was defined as recovered based on two consecutive negative NP/OP PCR tests, clearance by a healthcare professional, or resolution of symptoms. Samples from collaborators originated in the United States, Italy and Spain and spanned both the acute and convalescent phases of COVID-19. The prospective study material was composed of cDNA or gDNA derived from T cells, B-cell-depleted T cells, or PBMCs. Deeply sampled blood TCRbeta repertoires from subjects exposed to, actively infected with, or recovered from COVID-19 were included in the dataset. A freely available public database, intended as a resource for researchers studying the immune response to SARS-CoV-2, is where the repertoires were released. The samples were drawn from two sources: the first 160 participants of the ongoing ImmuneRACE study, and some 1,300 subjects contributed by 6 global collaborators. Nearly every sample came with metadata listing a de-identified subject ID, COVID-19 status, age in years and sex. Where available, HLA class I and class II types were taken from metadata supplied by the sample provider and were not determined by assay-based typing. Overall results and qualifications from the work: The amount of clinical and demographic metadata varied by source and participant and was provided uncurated.

Enrolling through a virtual design, the prospective study's participants ranged in age from roughly 18 to 100 years and lived across 20 to 30 United States geographic areas. In the prospective study, participants were assigned to cohorts based on the clinical history participants reported in a screening survey and a study questionnaire. Each participant in the prospective study had whole blood, serum and a nasopharyngeal or oropharyngeal swab collected by mobile phlebotomists. Prospective study participants could optionally give additional blood draws and questionnaires over an approximately two-month period. Prospective study blood samples were shipped either frozen or at room temperature before DNA extraction. TCRbeta CDR3 regions were amplified from genomic DNA by means of the immunoSEQ Assay, a bias-controlled multiplex PCR. Per the original workflow: Nucleated cell counts per sample were estimated from amplification of reference gene primers within the assay. To quantify the absolute abundance of each unique TCRbeta CDR3 rearrangement, sequence reads were collapsed and filtered. For each sample, productive Simpson clonality was calculated as the square root of Simpson's diversity index across productive rearrangements. Sourced from immuneACCESS, this table was stored by TCRdb with only in-frame sequences that have V and J called. A share of the clones is absent; for the studies checked, an unresolved V gene accounts for under half, and the remainder has no known explanation. The DNA gave D and trimming, while V, J and clone size come from that table. The sample table shows 330,000 or so clones, and around 87% are seen once. The biggest ten clones account for less than 2.5% of the sample.

Deletion took 3 bases off V and 0 bases off J, with a span of 15 bases between the germline ends. CDR1 and CDR2 were assigned from the germline V gene as KGHSH and LQKENI. The CDR3 covers 17 residues, taking in both the cysteine and the phenylalanine. The only DNA kept is the CDR3, 51 bases in frame from the first base. For this clone: Its antigen is still unknown. Base-call qualities are not available, and no considerably larger clone is one nucleotide away.

The sample was PBMCs or T cells enriched from blood (not recorded which). The sequence is built from TRBV18 and TRBJ1-3, with TRBD1 as a weak D call on 6 bases. The TCR comes from a man in his forties or fifties in a cohort exposed to, infected with or recovered from COVID-19 (not recorded which). CDR3 loop: CASSPDPDSNSGNTIYF. The DNA sequence reads TGTGCCAGCTCACCTGACCCGGACAGTAACTCTGGAAACACCATATATTTT. Reference TRBV18 and TRBJ1-3 genes cover what lies past the CDR3, so the full variable domain is NAGVMQNPRHLVRRRGQEARLRCSPMKGHSHVYWYRQLPEEGLKFMVYLQKENIIDESGMPKERFSAEFPKEGPSILRIQQVVRGDSAAYFCASSPDPDSNSGNTIYFGEGSWLTVV.